The clone carrying this TCR beta chain was detected only a few times. TCRdb's table, derived via immunoSEQ multiplex PCR, lists solely in-frame clones and lacks some. Here the sample spans approximately 58,000 clones, 80% to 90% being singletons. Per germline, CDR1 WSHSY and CDR2 SAAADI. Trimming at V came to 7 bases and at J to 3 bases, leaving 5 bases not matched to a gene. The CDR3 runs to 13 residues. This entry belongs to a study of graft-versus-host responses after intestinal transplantation. The source of this sequence is a human patient who received an intestinal transplant, so some T cells may come from the graft donor. The gene calls are TRBV10-2 and TRBJ2-7; 8 bases line up with TRBD1. The sequences come from PBMCs, collected 26 days after transplant. The CDR3 loop reads CASKGQDLYEQYF. DNA of the CDR3: TGCGCCAGCAAGGGACAGGACCTCTACGAGCAGTACTTC.